The source of this TCR beta chain is a study of cytomegalovirus exposure and HLA in healthy donors. Trimming took off 0 bases at V and 0 bases at J, with 19 bases between the two ends. This CDR3 comprises 19 residues. Germline CDR1 and CDR2: LNHNV and YYDKDF (reference sequence). PCR primers comprised 60 Vbeta and 13 Jbeta primers. Using immunoSEQ multiplex PCR, the repertoire was profiled, and TCRdb retains in-frame clones only, with some absent. This table holds roughly 110,000 clones, roughly 70% found once. Sequencing input: PBMCs. The sequence came from a male donor in good health and CMV-seropositive. The rearrangement uses TRBV15 and TRBJ2-3; tentatively, D is TRBD2 (5 bases). The CDR3: CATSRDTLALRISTDTQYF. The CDR3 nucleotides read TGTGCCACCAGCAGAGATACTTTAGCGTTGCGGATTAGCACAGATACGCAGTATTTT.